The next 11 T cell receptor beta chains were all read from a single sample in a study of blood T cells in healthy people across ages. Combining a sample-barcoded 5' primer with a J-beta primer mix, a second PCR ran for about 7 to 11 cycles. MiXCR was run by TCRdb on the 5' RACE reads, yielding one entry per CDR3 protein. The repertoire holds roughly 1,500,000 distinct CDR3 sequences, with roughly a third as singletons. The sample consisted of blood. All receptors derive from a woman aged 25-40 years in good health.

This clonotype was detected only a few times. The CDR3 DNA follows: TGCGCCAGCAGCCCCCGGGACATATCACGCGAGCAGTACTTC. This codes for CASSPRDISREQYF. This chain connects TRBV4-1 to TRBJ2-7; possibly TRBD1 for D (6 bases). The CDR3 totals 14 residues. The germline CDR1 and CDR2 sequences are MGHRA and YSYEKL. Trimming shortened V by 4 bases and J by 6 bases, and 16 bases separated the two germline ends.

The gene calls are TRBV20-1 and TRBJ1-5; 9 bases are shared with TRBD1. The trim removed 6 bases at V and 1 base at J, leaving 19 bases unmatched. In germline, CDR1 is DFQATT, CDR2 SNEGSKA (reference sequence). The CDR3 is 19 residues long. The CDR3 DNA follows: TGCAGTGCGACACACTCCGGGACAGGGAGGGCCCTGAGCAATCAGCCCCAGCATTTT. Protein: CSATHSGTGRALSNQPQHF.

The chain couples TRBV15 to TRBJ1-4, with unresolved D. The CDR3 is 11 residues long. Germline V lookup: CDR1 LNHNV, CDR2 YYDKDF (reference sequence). V was trimmed by 3 bases and J by 9 bases, leaving 5 bases between them. CDR3 sequence (DNA): TGTGCCACCAGCAGCCCCCAAAAACTGTTTTTT. Its translation is CATSSPQKLFF.

This clonotype has a handful of counts. The V gene is TRBV4-1, the J gene TRBJ1-5; D is undetermined. Germline loops: CDR1 MGHRA, CDR2 YSYEKL. This CDR3 has 14 residues. V was pared by 0 bases and J by 7 bases, with 10 bases between. The CDR3 nucleotides are TGCGCCAGCAGCCAAGACCAGGCGGGACAGCCCCAGCATTTT. Amino acids: CASSQDQAGQPQHF.

There are many counts of this clonotype. The gene calls are TRBV14 and TRBJ2-3; tentatively, D is TRBD2 (6 bases). The CDR3 is made up of 15 amino acids. Trimming stripped 4 bases from V and 3 bases from J, with 14 bases between. Per the germline V gene, CDR1 is SGHDN and CDR2 is FVKESK. The CDR3, as DNA: TGTGCCAGCAGCCGGTTCCTAGCGAAAACAGATACGCAGTATTTT. It codes for CASSRFLAKTDTQYF.

This clonotype was found a few times. The gene calls are TRBV7-9 and TRBJ2-3, with 11 bases that match TRBD2. The length of the CDR3 is 17 residues. Trimming removed 0 bases from V and 3 bases from J; junction bases left unmatched: 5. Germline V gene sequence: CDR1 SEHNR, CDR2 FQNEAQ (reference sequence). Written as DNA, the CDR3 is TGTGCCAGCAGCTTAGCGTCATCTAGCGGGGGGACAGATACGCAGTATTTT. It yields the protein CASSLASSSGGTDTQYF. The variable domain in full, completed from reference TRBV7-9 and TRBJ2-3, reads DTGVSQNPRHKITKRGQNVTFRCDPISEHNRLYWYRQTLGQGPEFLTYFQNEAQLEKSRLLSDRFSAERPKGSFSTLEIQRTEQGDSAMYLCASSLASSSGGTDTQYFGPGTRLTVL.

As to this clonotype: The junction shows a germline mismatch at one end, possibly a read error. The genes are TRBV29-1 and TRBJ1-1; the D gene is possibly TRBD1 (5 bases). The CDR3 is 8 residues long. From germline, CDR1 is SQVTM and CDR2 ANQGSEA. The CDR3: CSVEGLAF. The DNA for the CDR3 is TGCAGCGTTGAGGGACTGGCCTTT.

The chain couples TRBV12-3 or TRBV12-4 to TRBJ2-1; 10 nucleotides agree with TRBD2. The CDR3 covers 15 residues. V lost 7 bases to trimming and J lost 4 bases; unmatched junction nucleotides: 7. CDR3 in amino acids: CASTILAGSYNEQFF. CDR3 sequence (DNA): TGTGCCAGCACCATACTAGCGGGGTCATACAATGAGCAGTTCTTC.

The table lists this clonotype with a few counts. This rearrangement joins TRBV27 to TRBJ1-6; a weak D match, TRBD1 (5 bases). The CDR3 extends over 15 amino acids. Deletions cut 8 bases from V and 9 bases from J, with 20 bases between. The germline gives CDR1 MNHEY, CDR2 SMNVEV (reference sequence). This CDR3 reads CASRPGELVGSPLHF. CDR3 sequence (DNA): TGTGCCAGCCGGCCGGGGGAACTTGTCGGTTCACCCCTCCACTTT.

There are a few counts of this clonotype. The V and J genes are TRBV24-1 and TRBJ2-3; 8 nucleotides align to TRBD2. Germline loops: CDR1 KGHDR, CDR2 SFDVKD. Trimming cost V 5 bases and J 3 bases; bases outside gene matches: 6. This CDR3 is 15 amino acids long. Here the CDR3 DNA reads TGTGCCACCAGTGCACCCGGGGGGGGAACAGATACGCAGTATTTT. Translating gives CATSAPGGGTDTQYF.

The genes are TRBV30 and TRBJ2-5; TRBD2 agrees at 9 bases. CDR1 GTSNPN and CDR2 SVGIG come from the germline V gene (reference sequence). The CDR3 is 13 amino acids. V gave up 5 bases and J gave up 3 bases; unmatched junction bases: 4. The CDR3 sequence: CAWAGGEKETQYF. CDR3 sequence (DNA): TGTGCCTGGGCGGGGGGGGAGAAAGAGACCCAGTACTTC. Full variable domain (rest looked up from reference TRBV30 and TRBJ2-5): SQTIHQWPATLVQPVGSPLSLECTVEGTSNPNLYWYRQAAGRGLQLLFYSVGIGQISSEVPQNLSASRPQDRQFILSSKKLLLSDSGFYLCAWAGGEKETQYFGPGTRLLVL.